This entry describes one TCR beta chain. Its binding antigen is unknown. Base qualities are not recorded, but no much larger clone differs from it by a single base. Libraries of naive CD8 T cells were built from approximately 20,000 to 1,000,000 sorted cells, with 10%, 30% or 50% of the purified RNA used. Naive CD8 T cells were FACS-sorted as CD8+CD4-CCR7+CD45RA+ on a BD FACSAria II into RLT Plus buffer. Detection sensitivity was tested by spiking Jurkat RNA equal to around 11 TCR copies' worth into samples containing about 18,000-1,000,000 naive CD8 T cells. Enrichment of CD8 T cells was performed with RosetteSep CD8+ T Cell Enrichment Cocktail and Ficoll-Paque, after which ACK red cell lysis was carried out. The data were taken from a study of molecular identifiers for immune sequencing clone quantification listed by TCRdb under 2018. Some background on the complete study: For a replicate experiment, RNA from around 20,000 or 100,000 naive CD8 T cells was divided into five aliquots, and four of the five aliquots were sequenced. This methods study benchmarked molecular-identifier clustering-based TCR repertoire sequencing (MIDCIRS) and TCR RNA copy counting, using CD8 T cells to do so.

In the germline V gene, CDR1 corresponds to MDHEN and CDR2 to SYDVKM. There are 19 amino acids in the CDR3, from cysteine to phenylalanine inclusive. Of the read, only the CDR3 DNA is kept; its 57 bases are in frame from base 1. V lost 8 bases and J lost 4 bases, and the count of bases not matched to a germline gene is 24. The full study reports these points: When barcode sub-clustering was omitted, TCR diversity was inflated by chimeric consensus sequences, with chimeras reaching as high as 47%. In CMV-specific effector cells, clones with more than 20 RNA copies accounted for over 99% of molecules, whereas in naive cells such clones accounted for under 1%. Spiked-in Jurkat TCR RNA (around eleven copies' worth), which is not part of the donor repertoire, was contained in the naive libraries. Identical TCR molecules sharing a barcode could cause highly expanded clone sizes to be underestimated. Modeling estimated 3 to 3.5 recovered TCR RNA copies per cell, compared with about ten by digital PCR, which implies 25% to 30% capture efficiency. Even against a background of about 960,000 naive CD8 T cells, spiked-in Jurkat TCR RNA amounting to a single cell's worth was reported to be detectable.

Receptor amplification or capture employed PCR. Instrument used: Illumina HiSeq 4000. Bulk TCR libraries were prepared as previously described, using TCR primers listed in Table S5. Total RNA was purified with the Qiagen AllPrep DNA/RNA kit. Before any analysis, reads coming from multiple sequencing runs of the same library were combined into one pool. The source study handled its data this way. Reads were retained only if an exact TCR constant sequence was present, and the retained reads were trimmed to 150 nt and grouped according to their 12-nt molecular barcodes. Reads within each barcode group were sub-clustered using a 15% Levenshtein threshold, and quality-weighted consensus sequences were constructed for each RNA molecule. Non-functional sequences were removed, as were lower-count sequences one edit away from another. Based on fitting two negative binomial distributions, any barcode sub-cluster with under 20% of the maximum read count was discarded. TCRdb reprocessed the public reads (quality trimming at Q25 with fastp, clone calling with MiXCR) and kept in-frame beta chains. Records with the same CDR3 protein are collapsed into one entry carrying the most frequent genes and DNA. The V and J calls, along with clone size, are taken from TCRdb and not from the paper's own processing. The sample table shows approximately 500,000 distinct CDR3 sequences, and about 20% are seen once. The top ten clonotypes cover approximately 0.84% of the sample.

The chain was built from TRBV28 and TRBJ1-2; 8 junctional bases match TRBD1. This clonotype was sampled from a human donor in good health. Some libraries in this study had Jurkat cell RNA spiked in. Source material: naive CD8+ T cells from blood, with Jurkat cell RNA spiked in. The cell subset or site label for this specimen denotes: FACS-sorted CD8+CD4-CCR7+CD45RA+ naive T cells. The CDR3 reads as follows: CASLEAVGSTGQGSYGYTF. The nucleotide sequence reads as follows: TGTGCCAGCCTGGAAGCAGTGGGGAGTACAGGACAGGGAAGCTATGGCTACACCTTC.